This TCR beta chain was identified in a study of blood T cell repertoires in COVID-19. Study-wide background: Some COVID-19 samples were acute and others convalescent; all came from the United States, Italy and Spain. In each case, the material was cDNA or gDNA derived from T cells, B-cell-depleted T cells, or PBMCs.

The germline V gene has CDR1 MNHEY and CDR2 SMNVEV (reference sequence). V was pared by 2 bases and J by 4 bases, with 15 bases between. The CDR3 is made up of 15 amino acids. Original data processing: Estimated nucleated cell counts came from reference gene primer amplification. TCRdb keeps only in-frame clones here, not all; method: immunoSEQ multiplex PCR. That table is the source of V, J and clone size, and D and trimming were worked out from the DNA. The sample has about 99,000 clones; roughly 83% are singletons. The chain has TRBV27 and TRBJ2-7; weak D call: TRBD1 (6 bases). The receptor comes from a woman older than 75 with active or convalescent COVID-19. The sample taken for sequencing was peripheral blood. In nucleotides, the CDR3 is TGTGCCAGCAGTTTAGCTACAGGGTTAAGTTACGAGCAGTACTTC. It is translated as CASSLATGLSYEQYF.